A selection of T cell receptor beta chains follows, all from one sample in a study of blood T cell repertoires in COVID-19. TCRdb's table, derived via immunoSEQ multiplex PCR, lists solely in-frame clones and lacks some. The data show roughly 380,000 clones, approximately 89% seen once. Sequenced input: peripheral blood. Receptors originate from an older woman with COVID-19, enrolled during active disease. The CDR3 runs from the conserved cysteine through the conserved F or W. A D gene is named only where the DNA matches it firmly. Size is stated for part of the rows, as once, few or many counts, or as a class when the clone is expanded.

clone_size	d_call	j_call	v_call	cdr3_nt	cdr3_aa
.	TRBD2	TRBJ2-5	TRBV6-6	TGTGCCAGTAGACTAGCGGGTGCTGGGGAGACCCAGTACTTC	CASRLAGAGETQYF
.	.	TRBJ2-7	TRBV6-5	TGTGCCAGCAGTCAACCGGGCGAGCAGTACTTC	CASSQPGEQYF
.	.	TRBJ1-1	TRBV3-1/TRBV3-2	TGTGCCAGCAGCCAACCGGACAGGAACACTGAAGCTTTCTTT	CASSQPDRNTEAFF
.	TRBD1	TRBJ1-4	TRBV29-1	TGCAGCGCCCGACAGGGACCGAATGAAAAACTGTTTTTT	CSARQGPNEKLFF
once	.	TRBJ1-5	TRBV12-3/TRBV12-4	TGTGCCAGCAGTTATCGACAGAATCAGCCCCAGCATTTT	CASSYRQNQPQHF
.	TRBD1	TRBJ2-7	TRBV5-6	TGTGCCAGCAGCCCTGGACAGGGTGCCTACGAGCAGTACTTC	CASSPGQGAYEQYF
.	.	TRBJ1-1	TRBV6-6	TGTGCCAGCAGCAGACAGAACACTGAAGCTTTCTTT	CASSRQNTEAFF
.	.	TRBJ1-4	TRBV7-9	TGTGCCAGCAGCCGGGTTGATGGTAGGGAAAAACTGTTTTTT	CASSRVDGREKLFF
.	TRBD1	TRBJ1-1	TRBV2	TGTGCCACCTCCTCCGGGACAGAGAACACTGAAGCTTTCTTT	CATSSGTENTEAFF
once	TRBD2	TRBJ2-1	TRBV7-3	TGTGCCAGCAGCTTCAGCGGGGGGGCGGATGAGCAGTTCTTC	CASSFSGGADEQFF
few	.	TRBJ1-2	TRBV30	TGTGCCTGGAGTGTACGTATAGCTAACTATGGCTACACCTTC	CAWSVRIANYGYTF
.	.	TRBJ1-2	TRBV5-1	TGCGCCAGCAGCAACAAGGGGCAGGCCGCTGATGGCTACACCTTC	CASSNKGQAADGYTF
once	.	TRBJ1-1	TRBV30	TGTGCCTGGATCGGGCTTCAGGGGCTCACTGAAGCTTTCTTT	CAWIGLQGLTEAFF
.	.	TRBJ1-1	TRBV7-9	TGTGCCAGCAGCTTAGCAACCGGGGCTGAAGCTTTCTTT	CASSLATGAEAFF
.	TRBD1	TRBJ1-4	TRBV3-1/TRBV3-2	TGTGCCAGCAGCCTTCCGGGACAGGGTAATGAAAAACTGTTTTTT	CASSLPGQGNEKLFF
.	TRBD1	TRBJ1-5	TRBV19	TGTGCCAGTAGGACCGGGACAGGGGGCAATCAGCCCCAGCATTTT	CASRTGTGGNQPQHF
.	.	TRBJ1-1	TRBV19	TGTGCCAGTAGTATAGATAGGCGGGGTTCGAACACTGAAGCTTTCTTT	CASSIDRRGSNTEAFF
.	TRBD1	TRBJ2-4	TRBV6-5	TGTGCCAGCCTAAAGACAGGGGCCTCGAACATTCAGTACTTC	CASLKTGASNIQYF
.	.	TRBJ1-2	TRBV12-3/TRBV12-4	TGTGCCAGCAGTCCAAGCTCCTATGGCTACACCTTC	CASSPSSYGYTF
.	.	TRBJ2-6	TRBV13	TGTGCCAGCAGCCTCCCGGGACAAGGGGGCAACGTCCTGACTTTC	CASSLPGQGGNVLTF
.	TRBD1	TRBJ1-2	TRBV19	TGTGCCAGTAGTACCCCGACAGGGACTAGCTATGGCTACACCTTC	CASSTPTGTSYGYTF
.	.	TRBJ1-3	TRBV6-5	TGTGCCAGCAGAAGGGGTCGGTTCTCTGGAAACACCATATATTTT	CASRRGRFSGNTIYF
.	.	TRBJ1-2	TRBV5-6	TGTGCCAGCAGCTCACCCGCCGGACTGGGCCTAGGCTACACCTTC	CASSSPAGLGLGYTF
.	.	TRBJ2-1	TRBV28	TGTGCCAGCAGTTTAGAAGAACGGGAGAAGCAGTTCTTC	CASSLEEREKQFF
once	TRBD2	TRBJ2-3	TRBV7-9	TGTGCCAGCAGCCGACCGGGACTAGCGGGCCTGCAGAGAGATACGCAGTATTTT	CASSRPGLAGLQRDTQYF
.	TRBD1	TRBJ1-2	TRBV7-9	TGTGCCAGCACCTACAGGGGTGGCTACACCTTC	CASTYRGGYTF